Below are 31 T cell receptor beta chains sequenced from a single sample in a study of T-cell reconstitution after alpha-beta-depleted transplantation in children. Preparing the TCRbeta library involved the use of unique molecular identifiers. TCRdb passed the PCR reads through MiXCR, listing each CDR3 protein once. The top ten clones hold over 25% of a sample with around 960,000 distinct CDR3 sequences, roughly 29% of them seen once. The sequences come from PBMCs, mostly from graft donor cells, collected 360 days after TCRalphabeta/CD19-depleted stem cell transplant. These receptors all stem from a boy younger than two who had a stem cell transplant for SCID, so the T cells may come from the graft donor.

This clonotype was seen repeatedly, ten times or more. The gene calls are TRBV7-8 and TRBJ2-5, with 11 bases fitting TRBD2. The CDR3 runs 16 residues. Germline loops: CDR1 SGHVS, CDR2 FQNEAQ. Trimming at V came to 2 bases and at J to 1 base, leaving 3 bases not matched to a gene. The CDR3 region has the DNA TGTGCCAGCAGCTTACCCGGACTAGCGGGCCAAGAGACCCAGTACTTC. Protein sequence: CASSLPGLAGQETQYF.

This clonotype was counted a few times. The J gene is TRBJ2-3, the V gene TRBV9, with D uncertain. CDR1 and CDR2 from the germline V gene are SGDLS and YYNGEE. The CDR3 consists of 13 residues. Trimming pared 7 bases from V and 6 bases from J, leaving 15 bases between. CDR3 coding DNA: TGTGCCAGCGGGCAGTGGTACTCGGATACGCAGTATTTT. It specifies CASGQWYSDTQYF.

This clonotype appeared a few times. V and J are TRBV2 and TRBJ2-5; 9 positions agree with TRBD1. This CDR3 region has 13 residues. CDR1 SNHLY and CDR2 FYNNEI come from the germline V gene. V was pared by 8 bases and J by 1 base, with 2 bases of the junction left unmatched. The CDR3 sequence is CASGQGTQETQYF. The CDR3 bases are TGTGCCAGCGGACAGGGGACCCAAGAGACCCAGTACTTC. Filled out from reference TRBV2 and TRBJ2-5, the complete variable domain reads EPEVTQTPSHQVTQMGQEVILRCVPISNHLYFYWYRQILGQKVEFLVSFYNNEISEKSEIFDDQFSVERPDGSNFTLKIRSTKLEDSAMYFCASGQGTQETQYFGPGTRLLVL.

V is TRBV19 and J is TRBJ1-5; 8 bases agree with TRBD1. Trimming cost V 7 bases and J 4 bases; bases outside gene matches: 9. Germline values: CDR1 LNHDA, CDR2 SQIVND (reference sequence). The CDR3 length is 15 residues. The CDR3 loop is CASTLSDRDNQPQHF. The CDR3 DNA follows: TGTGCCAGTACCCTATCGGACAGGGATAATCAGCCCCAGCATTTT.

This clonotype was found a few times. The chain has TRBV7-6 and TRBJ1-6; 8 bases match TRBD1. The CDR3 runs 15 residues. J lost 10 bases, V lost 5 bases, and 10 bases had no gene match. Germline CDR1 SGHVS, CDR2 FNYEAQ. The CDR3 coding sequence is TGTGCCAGCAGCCCCACCGACAGGGGATACTCACCCCTCCACTTT. Its translation is CASSPTDRGYSPLHF.

In its sample, this clonotype was seen many times. The chain recombines TRBV28 with TRBJ1-5; 8 nucleotides line up with TRBD1. The germline V gene has CDR1 MDHEN and CDR2 SYDVKM. The trim removed 6 bases at V and 7 bases at J, leaving 8 bases unmatched. The CDR3 totals 14 residues. CDR3 in amino acids: CASSPRDRTQPQHF. The CDR3 DNA sequence: TGTGCCAGCAGCCCCCGGGACAGGACGCAGCCCCAGCATTTT.

The CDR3: CASSQSGLAGGYPYEQYF. The CDR3 DNA sequence: TGTGCCAGCAGCCAAAGCGGTCTAGCGGGAGGGTACCCCTACGAGCAGTACTTC. The chain recombines TRBV4-2 with TRBJ2-7, with TRBD2 identical over 12 bases. Germline trimming cut 2 bases from V and 2 bases from J; bases unmatched to any gene: 10. Germline CDR1 and CDR2: LGHNA and YNFKEQ. This CDR3 has 18 amino acids.

This clonotype appeared a few times. The V and J genes are TRBV6-5 and TRBJ2-5; no firm D call. The CDR3 runs 14 residues. From germline, CDR1 is MNHEY and CDR2 SVGAGI. Trimming stripped 2 bases from V and 1 base from J, with 8 bases between. Written as DNA, the CDR3 is TGTGCCAGCAGTTACGGTCCCCTCCAAGAGACCCAGTACTTC. This codes for CASSYGPLQETQYF.

This chain connects TRBV7-9 to TRBJ2-1; D ambiguous. Trimming pared 1 base from V and 10 bases from J, leaving 20 bases between. The germline V gene encodes CDR1 SEHNR and CDR2 FQNEAQ (reference sequence). The CDR3 extends over 16 amino acids. CDR3 sequence reads: CASSLDTLAGSSEQFF. The CDR3 region has the DNA TGTGCCAGCAGCTTAGATACGTTGGCCGGTAGCAGCGAGCAGTTCTTC.

The V gene is TRBV20-1, the J gene TRBJ2-6; 9 bases map to TRBD1. The CDR3 runs to 16 residues. CDR1 and CDR2 (germline): DFQATT, SNEGSKA (reference sequence). The junction had 7 bases not matched to a gene; V was cut back by 6 bases and J by 1 base. In DNA, the CDR3 is TGCAGTGCGTCACAGGGGGCGACATCTGGGGCCAACGTCCTGACTTTC. Translation: CSASQGATSGANVLTF.

V gene TRBV18 combines with J gene TRBJ1-1, with TRBD1 identical over 9 bases. The CDR3 runs 17 residues. Looked up from germline, CDR1 is KGHSH and CDR2 is LQKENI. V lost 2 bases to trimming and J lost 4 bases; unmatched junction nucleotides: 11. For the CDR3, the DNA is TGTGCCAGCTCACCAACCCGGGACAGGGCTTCGAGCACTGAAGCTTTCTTT. It yields the protein CASSPTRDRASSTEAFF.

The chain combines TRBV7-2 with TRBJ2-2, with D possibly TRBD1 on 5 matching bases. The V gene lost 0 bases and the J gene lost 7 bases, with 12 bases spanning the gap. Germline assignment: CDR1 SGHTA and CDR2 FQGNSA. The CDR3 is 15 residues long. The CDR3: CASSLAAGKGGELFF. The CDR3 nucleotides are TGTGCCAGCAGCTTAGCGGCAGGGAAGGGCGGGGAGCTGTTTTTT.

This clonotype has a count of ten or more. The chain joins TRBV5-1 to TRBJ2-5; TRBD2 matches at 7 bases. This CDR3 is 15 amino acids long. CDR1 SGHRS and CDR2 YFSETQ come from the germline V gene. The ends lost 2 bases at V and 5 bases at J; junction bases unmatched: 9. Here the CDR3 reads CASSLSLGGMETQYF. The CDR3 region has the DNA TGCGCCAGCAGCTTATCTCTGGGAGGGATGGAGACCCAGTACTTC.

The table lists this clonotype with a few counts. This chain links TRBV5-1 with TRBJ2-3; maybe TRBD2 (5 bases). Germline V gene data show CDR1 as SGHRS and CDR2 as YFSETQ. This CDR3 is 16 amino acids long. The germline V and J ends were trimmed by 0 bases and 2 bases, with 13 bases remaining between them. CDR3 loop: CASSLGTRWVTDTQYF. DNA of the CDR3: TGCGCCAGCAGCTTGGGAACTAGGTGGGTCACAGATACGCAGTATTTT.

This clonotype was seen a few times. The chain joins TRBV27 to TRBJ2-1; 7 nucleotides agree with TRBD2. The germline gives CDR1 MNHEY, CDR2 SMNVEV (reference sequence). V gave up 3 bases and J gave up 4 bases; unmatched junction bases: 6. CDR3 length equals 15 residues. CDR3 protein: CASSLGGRRYNEQFF. CDR3 coding DNA: TGTGCCAGCAGTTTGGGAGGGAGAAGGTACAATGAGCAGTTCTTC.

This clonotype was seen ten or more times. In nucleotides, the CDR3 is TGTGCCAGCAGTCCCGGGACAGGGAGCAAAAACATTCAGTACTTC. Encoded protein: CASSPGTGSKNIQYF. The chain carries TRBV12-3 or TRBV12-4 and TRBJ2-4, with 9 bases matching TRBD1. V was clipped by 5 bases and J by 3 bases; unmatched bases: 5. The CDR3 is made up of 15 amino acids.

The genes are TRBV5-4 and TRBJ2-7; 11 nucleotides align to TRBD2. Trimming cost V 3 bases and J 0 bases; bases outside gene matches: 5. This CDR3 is 16 amino acids long. CDR1 is SGHNT and CDR2 is YYREEE in the germline V gene (reference sequence). The CDR3 spells CASSSGLAGPSYEQYF. CDR3 bases: TGTGCCAGCAGCTCTGGACTAGCGGGTCCCTCCTACGAGCAGTACTTC.

The chain couples TRBV11-1 to TRBJ2-1; the D gene is possibly TRBD2 (6 bases). The CDR3 covers 18 residues. Trimming took 4 bases from V and 4 from J, leaving 23 bases between them. Germline lookup yields CDR1 SGHAT and CDR2 FQDESV (reference sequence). The DNA for the CDR3 is TGTGCCAGCAGCTCCTTGGCTGGCCCGCGGGGAGGTTACAATGAGCAGTTCTTC. Its protein is CASSSLAGPRGGYNEQFF.

V is TRBV20-1 and J is TRBJ2-7; 7 bases align to TRBD1. Germline V gene lookup returns CDR1 DFQATT and CDR2 SNEGSKA (reference sequence). The length of the CDR3 is 14 residues. V lost 6 bases, J lost 3 bases, and 11 bases stayed unmatched. For the CDR3, the DNA is TGCAGTGCCAGTAACGACAGGGAAGTCTACGAGCAGTACTTC. Translated, it gives CSASNDREVYEQYF.

This clonotype was counted a few times. J is TRBJ2-7 and V is TRBV6-5, with D hard to call. There are 14 residues in the CDR3. The germline gives CDR1 MNHEY, CDR2 SVGAGI. V was shortened by 2 bases and J by 2 bases, with 10 bases between the two germline ends. The CDR3 spells CASSYRALAYEQYF. The CDR3 DNA follows: TGTGCCAGCAGTTACCGGGCGTTGGCCTACGAGCAGTACTTC.

This clonotype was observed a handful of times. This chain connects TRBV7-3 to TRBJ2-2; 7 nucleotides match TRBD1. The CDR3 has 14 amino acids. V lost 5 bases and J lost 7; bases outside the gene matches: 7. Germline loops: CDR1 SGHTA, CDR2 FQGTGA. The CDR3 nucleotides read TGTGCCAGCAGCCCGACAGGGACGGTCGGGGAGCTGTTTTTT. Protein sequence: CASSPTGTVGELFF.

The V gene is TRBV11-1, the J gene TRBJ2-7; 8 bases are a match to TRBD2. The V gene end was trimmed by 1 base and the J gene end by 8 bases; junction bases not matched to a gene: 13. Germline V CDR1 and CDR2: SGHAT, FQDESV (reference sequence). There are 16 residues in the CDR3. The CDR3: CASSLGLREGRFQQYF. The CDR3 nucleotides read TGTGCCAGCAGCTTAGGTTTACGGGAGGGACGCTTCCAGCAGTACTTC.

This chain connects TRBV3-1 to TRBJ2-1; 10 bases are shared with TRBD1. The V segment lost 4 bases and the J segment 6 bases; nucleotides outside the gene matches: 9. Germline V gene lookup returns CDR1 LGHDT and CDR2 YNNKEL (reference sequence). The CDR3 extends over 16 amino acids. The CDR3 reads CASSPSSGTGVNEQFF. The CDR3 DNA reads TGTGCCAGCAGCCCGTCTTCCGGGACAGGGGTCAATGAGCAGTTCTTC.

The chain links TRBV24-1 to TRBJ2-3; D is unresolved. CDR1 is KGHDR, CDR2 SFDVKD, per germline. The CDR3 consists of 12 residues. Trimming stripped 3 bases from V and 8 bases from J, with 8 bases between. The CDR3, as DNA: TGTGCCACCAGTGATGCTCCGGGTACGCAGTATTTT. As protein: CATSDAPGTQYF.

The J gene is TRBJ2-5, the V gene TRBV25-1; TRBD2 agrees at 7 bases. CDR3 length equals 14 residues. J lost 9 bases, V lost 2 bases, and 9 bases had no gene match. Germline V gives CDR1 MGHDK, CDR2 SYGVNS. In nucleotides, the CDR3 is TGTGCCAGCAGTGAACAAGGGAGGGGACCGGCCCAGTACTTC. This sequence encodes CASSEQGRGPAQYF.

There are a few counts of this clonotype. V and J are TRBV13 and TRBJ2-3; D possibly corresponds to TRBD2 (5 bases). This CDR3 region has 15 residues. Between the trimmed V and J ends, which lost 5 bases and 0 bases, there was a span of 12 bases. Per germline, CDR1 PRHDT and CDR2 FYEKMQ (reference sequence). The CDR3 DNA reads as TGTGCCAGCAGCCCGACTAATTCTAGCACAGATACGCAGTATTTT. Translated: CASSPTNSSTDTQYF.

This chain links TRBV12-3 or TRBV12-4 with TRBJ1-5, with TRBD1 identical over 10 bases. V lost 3 bases and J lost 4; bases outside the gene matches: 6. The CDR3 has 16 residues. Written as DNA, the CDR3 is TGTGCCAGCAGTTTTCGGGGACAGGGGACGAATCAGCCCCAGCATTTT. Its protein is CASSFRGQGTNQPQHF.

This clonotype was observed a handful of times. The CDR3 region is CSARDRGYRSTDTQYF. The CDR3 DNA sequence: TGCAGTGCTAGAGATCGAGGGTACAGGAGCACAGATACGCAGTATTTT. J is TRBJ2-3 and V is TRBV20-1; D tentatively fits TRBD1 or TRBD2 (5 bases each). V was cut by 0 bases and J by 0 bases, with 13 bases left in between. The germline V gene has CDR1 DFQATT and CDR2 SNEGSKA (reference sequence). CDR3 length: 16 residues.

This clonotype was found many times. The V gene is TRBV19, the J gene TRBJ2-2; no clear D gene. This CDR3 is built from 11 residues. The germline CDR1 and CDR2 sequences are LNHDA and SQIVND (reference sequence). CDR3 residues: CAKGRAGELFF. In DNA form, the CDR3 reads TGTGCTAAGGGTAGGGCCGGGGAGCTGTTTTTT.

The sample holds a few counts of this clonotype. CDR3 amino acids: CASSQELDWGNNEQFF. DNA of the CDR3: TGTGCCAGCAGCCAAGAGCTGGACTGGGGCAACAATGAGCAGTTCTTC. The chain has TRBV4-2 and TRBJ2-1; TRBD1 or TRBD2 may be the D gene (5 bases each). The germline V gene has CDR1 LGHNA and CDR2 YNFKEQ. Trimming removed 0 bases from V and 5 bases from J, with 14 bases in between. The CDR3 has 16 residues.

In this sample, this clonotype turned up a few times. V usage is TRBV6-2 or TRBV6-3 and J usage is TRBJ1-5; 8 bases match TRBD1. The V gene end was trimmed by 3 bases and the J gene end by 4 bases; junction bases not matched to a gene: 8. From germline, CDR1 is MNHEY and CDR2 SVGEGT. The CDR3 covers 16 residues. The CDR3, as DNA: TGTGCCAGCAGTTATTCCGGGACAGGAAGAAATCAGCCCCAGCATTTT. Encoded protein: CASSYSGTGRNQPQHF.